The rows below give T cell receptor beta chains drawn from one sample of a study of CD8+ T cells in alopecia areata. Assay used: immunoSEQ multiplex PCR; TCRdb lists only in-frame clones, some missing. The sample shows about 97,000 clones, just under 60% of them seen only once. Material: CD8+ T cells sorted from blood, obtained between weeks 55 and 65, from a patient treated with tofacitinib. These receptors all come from a human donor with alopecia areata. CDR3s include the opening cysteine and the closing phenylalanine or tryptophan. A D gene is named only where the DNA matches it firmly. Only some rows state a clone size, as once, few, many or a class for expanded clones.

TRBD1 | TRBJ2-7 | TRBV7-6 | few | TGTGCCAGCAGCACAGGGACAGGGTGGTACGAGCAGTACTTC | CASSTGTGWYEQYF
. | TRBJ2-5 | TRBV7-6 | . | TGTGCCAGCAGCTTAGTAATGGGGGCCATGGAGACCCAGTACTTC | CASSLVMGAMETQYF
. | TRBJ2-3 | TRBV5-1 | . | TGCGCCAGCAGCTTGGGACCGGTCACTAGTCGCACAGATACGCAGTATTTT | CASSLGPVTSRTDTQYF
. | TRBJ2-3 | TRBV6-1 | . | TGTGCCAGCAGTGAAGGCCCGGAAACAGATACGCAGTATTTT | CASSEGPETDTQYF
TRBD2 | TRBJ2-1 | TRBV13 | . | TGTGCCAGCAGCAGCGGGGGGGTTTACAATGAGCAGTTCTTC | CASSSGGVYNEQFF
. | TRBJ1-2 | TRBV9 | few | TGTGCCAGCAGCAGGACAGAATATGGCTACACCTTC | CASSRTEYGYTF
. | TRBJ1-6 | TRBV14 | . | TGTGCCAGCAGCCAAGTTTCGAATTCACCCCTCCACTTT | CASSQVSNSPLHF
. | TRBJ2-3 | TRBV2 | . | TGTGCCAGCAGCTTCGAATCGACAGATACGCAGTATTTT | CASSFESTDTQYF
TRBD1 | TRBJ2-1 | TRBV9 | . | TGTGCCAGCAGCGTAGCCGGGACAGCGGACAATGAGCAGTTCTTC | CASSVAGTADNEQFF
. | TRBJ2-3 | TRBV7-9 | . | TGTGCCAGCAGCTTTGCACTAGCCGGAGATACGCAGTATTTT | CASSFALAGDTQYF
TRBD1 | TRBJ1-2 | TRBV4-1 | once | TGCGCCAGCAGCTCCCGGGACAGGGGGGTTGGCTACACCTTC | CASSSRDRGVGYTF
TRBD1 | TRBJ1-5 | TRBV4-1 | . | TGCGCCAGCAGCATCCGGGACAGTATTAGCAATCAGCCCCAGCATTTT | CASSIRDSISNQPQHF
. | TRBJ1-5 | TRBV6-5 | once | TGTGCCAGCAGTTACTCGTATACGGGAAAATGGCCCCAGCATTTT | CASSYSYTGKWPQHF
. | TRBJ1-6 | TRBV6-5 | . | TGTGCCAGCAGTTACGGTCAGGATAATTCACCCCTCCACTTT | CASSYGQDNSPLHF
. | TRBJ2-1 | TRBV29-1 | . | TGCAGCGCCGAGGGCCAGCGTGTGGATGAGCAGTTCTTC | CSAEGQRVDEQFF
TRBD1 | TRBJ1-1 | TRBV4-2 | . | TGTGCCAGCAGCCAAGTTCCGGGACAGTCGATAAGGGACACTGAAGCTTTCTTT | CASSQVPGQSIRDTEAFF
. | TRBJ1-6 | TRBV9 | . | TGTGCCAGCAGCGTGAGGCAGGAATATAATTCACCCCTCCACTTT | CASSVRQEYNSPLHF
. | TRBJ1-1 | TRBV6-1 | . | TGTGCCAGCAGACAGACGGAGTATTTTGAAGCTTTCTTT | CASRQTEYFEAFF
. | TRBJ2-7 | TRBV7-9 | . | TGTGCCAGCAGCCAGCCGGGACGGGGCTACGAGCAGTACTTC | CASSQPGRGYEQYF
. | TRBJ2-2 | TRBV19 | . | TGTGCCAGTAGTATATCGGTCGGGGAGCTGTTTTTT | CASSISVGELFF
. | TRBJ2-1 | TRBV9 | . | TGTGCCAGCAGCGTGGACATGAATGAGCAGTTCTTC | CASSVDMNEQFF
. | TRBJ1-3 | TRBV5-6 | . | TGTGCCAGCAGCCTCGGACTGACTGAAGCTGGAAACACCATATATTTT | CASSLGLTEAGNTIYF
. | TRBJ2-7 | TRBV30 | . | TGTGCCTGGAGTGTAACGGAGTACGAGCAGTACTTC | CAWSVTEYEQYF
. | TRBJ2-5 | TRBV27 | . | TGTGCCAGCGGGCGTTACCAAGAGACCCAGTACTTC | CASGRYQETQYF